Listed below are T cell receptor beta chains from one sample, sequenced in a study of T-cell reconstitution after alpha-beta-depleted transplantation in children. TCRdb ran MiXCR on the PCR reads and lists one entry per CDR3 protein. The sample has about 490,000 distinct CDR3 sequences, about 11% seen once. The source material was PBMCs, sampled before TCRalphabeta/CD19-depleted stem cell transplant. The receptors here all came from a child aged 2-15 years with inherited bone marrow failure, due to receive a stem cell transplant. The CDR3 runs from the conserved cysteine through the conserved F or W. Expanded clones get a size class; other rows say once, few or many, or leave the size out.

CATSGAFIGASYEPYF NA TRBV24-1
CASTGLVIGTDTQYF NA TRBV5-5
CASTMEEAREQYF NA TRBV12-3/TRBV12-4
CASRDPGLTDTQYF few TRBV5-5
CASSQGHGYEQYF many TRBV4-3
CASSLGLGTTYNEQFF many TRBV7-8
CASSPLAGGGPYEQYF many TRBV12-3/TRBV12-4
CASSSVGRPDEQYF many TRBV27
CASSQTSREGYEQYF many TRBV4-2
CAISLRSMETQYF NA TRBV5-6
CSARDLHNYGYTF many TRBV20-1
CASSRVGGTYTGELFF many TRBV5-1
CASSLAVTSDTQYF many TRBV5-1
CASSPRFAGWSYNEQFF many TRBV3-1
CASRGQGLVGYTF many TRBV19
CASSEGTPWRKDTQYF many TRBV6-1
CASSIPGDGNTIYF NA TRBV19
CASSIFWRPKNYGYTF NA TRBV19
CATSEPRTSGRTDTQYF many TRBV24-1
CAISGDPYTGELFF NA TRBV10-3
CASSGAGGAGANVLTF many TRBV27
CASRRPGQGGLYGYTF many TRBV12-3/TRBV12-4
CASSFRSEHLGQFF many TRBV6-2/TRBV6-3
CASSEGAGLDNQPQHF many TRBV25-1
CASRPTALLEQYF many TRBV7-2
CASSPRAWGQGYQETQYF few TRBV11-2
CASSPLEGVDTEAFF many TRBV4-3